Presented here are 22 T cell receptor beta chains from one specimen sequenced in a study of shared clonotypes between healthy human individuals. Method: immunoSEQ multiplex PCR; TCRdb's copy keeps in-frame clones and lacks some. The sample records a few million clones, 90% to 95% being singletons. Input material: naive CD4+ T cells sorted from blood. Subset noted: CD45RA+ positively selected. The receptors stem from a man younger than 30 in good health.

The rearrangement uses TRBV5-4 and TRBJ2-7; 8 nucleotides agree with TRBD1. The CDR3 extends over 19 amino acids. The germline V gene encodes CDR1 SGHNT and CDR2 YYREEE (reference sequence). J lost 0 bases, V lost 4 bases, and 18 bases had no gene match. DNA for the CDR3: TGTGCCAGCAGCCTTAACAGGGGGACCCGGGACTGGAGCTCCTACGAGCAGTACTTC. Translation gives CASSLNRGTRDWSSYEQYF.

The chain uses TRBV5-1 and TRBJ2-1, with 8 bases fitting TRBD1. J was trimmed by 7 bases and V by 4 bases; bases with no gene match: 13. Germline V gene lookup returns CDR1 SGHRS and CDR2 YFSETQ. The CDR3 is 16 amino acids. CDR3 coding DNA: TGCGCCAGCAGCCCCGGGACAGGCTATGAAAGGAATGAGCAGTTCTTC. Protein sequence: CASSPGTGYERNEQFF. The variable domain in full, with the rest retrieved from reference TRBV5-1 and TRBJ2-1, is KAGVTQTPRYLIKTRGQQVTLSCSPISGHRSVSWYQQTPGQGLQFLFEYFSETQRNKGNFPGRFSGRQFSNSRSEMNVSTLELGDSALYLCASSPGTGYERNEQFFGPGTRLTVL.

The CDR3 region has the DNA TGTGCCAGCACTCAGGGGGAGAATGTGGCCCAGCATTTT. It encodes CASTQGENVAQHF. The genes are TRBV11-2 and TRBJ1-5; 7 bases are a match to TRBD1. With V trimmed by 7 bases and J by 11 bases, 11 bases remained unmatched. The V gene's germline CDR1 is SGHAT and CDR2 FQNNGV. The CDR3 totals 13 residues. The full variable domain, its missing parts supplied by reference TRBV11-2 and TRBJ1-5, is EAGVAQSPRYKIIEKRQSVAFWCNPISGHATLYWYQQILGQGPKLLIQFQNNGVVDDSQLPKDRFSAERLKGVDSTLKIQPAKLEDSAVYLCASTQGENVAQHFGDGTRLSIL.

V and J are TRBV19 and TRBJ2-7; possibly TRBD1 for D (5 bases). CDR3 length: 14 residues. Germline V CDR1 and CDR2: LNHDA, SQIVND (reference sequence). The V and J ends lost 4 bases and 5 bases respectively, with 15 bases between them. This CDR3 is CASSNTGQFDEQYF. CDR3 bases: TGTGCCAGTAGTAATACTGGACAATTTGACGAGCAGTACTTC.

V is TRBV11-3 and J is TRBJ2-3; TRBD2 aligns across 7 bases. This CDR3 spans 16 amino acids. CDR1 SGHNT and CDR2 YENEEA come from the germline V gene. Trimming at V came to 2 bases and at J to 0 bases, leaving 5 bases not matched to a gene. The CDR3 bases are TGTGCCAGCAGCTTATCCAGCGGGGCGAGCACAGATACGCAGTATTTT. It yields the protein CASSLSSGASTDTQYF.

The chain recombines TRBV5-1 with TRBJ1-2; D possibly corresponds to TRBD1 (6 bases). From germline, CDR1 is SGHRS and CDR2 YFSETQ. The CDR3 loop spans 16 amino acids. V was clipped by 2 bases and J by 1 base, with 15 bases between them. In DNA form, the CDR3 reads TGCGCCAGCAGCTTAAGGGGGAGGGTTGTTAACTATGGCTACACCTTC. Translated, it gives CASSLRGRVVNYGYTF.

This chain joins TRBV10-3 and TRBJ1-4; D is undetermined. Germline V lookup: CDR1 ENHRY, CDR2 SYGVKD. The CDR3 sequence is 12 residues long. Trimming cost V 10 bases and J 4 bases, with 10 bases left between them. CDR3: CATSEFNEKLFF. The CDR3 DNA reads TGTGCCACCTCCGAATTTAATGAAAAACTGTTTTTT.

As concerns this clone: This same CDR3 is encoded by further DNA sequences in the sample. The J gene is TRBJ2-5, the V gene TRBV18; no reliable D call. V was clipped by 1 base and J by 2 bases, with 8 bases between them. The CDR3 length is 14 residues. Germline V lookup: CDR1 KGHSH, CDR2 LQKENI. Here the CDR3 DNA reads TGTGCCAGCTCACCACTTTACCTACAAGAGACCCAGTACTTC. It yields the protein CASSPLYLQETQYF.

The chain combines TRBV7-9 with TRBJ1-1; 7 bases are a match to TRBD1. The J segment lost 10 bases and the V segment lost 3 bases, leaving 5 bases of the junction unmatched. This CDR3 comprises 12 residues. Germline V CDR1 and CDR2: SEHNR, FQNEAQ (reference sequence). The CDR3 region has the DNA TGTGCCAGCAGCTTGACCCAGGGGGGAGCTTTCTTT. Translated: CASSLTQGGAFF.

The CDR3 reads CASSIAPTVSTDTQYF. CDR3 in DNA: TGTGCCAGTAGTATAGCCCCGACTGTTAGCACAGATACGCAGTATTTT. This chain uses TRBV19 with TRBJ2-3; D uncertain. The CDR3 runs to 16 residues. CDR1 is LNHDA, CDR2 SQIVND, per germline (reference sequence). Trimming pared 1 base from V and 0 bases from J, leaving 11 bases between.

The chain joins TRBV20-1 to TRBJ2-7; D gene uncertain. Trimming shortened V by 5 bases and J by 7 bases, and 9 bases separated the two germline ends. The CDR3 runs 10 residues. Germline V CDR1 and CDR2: DFQATT, SNEGSKA (reference sequence). CDR3 residues: CSAPLREQYF. The CDR3 DNA reads as TGCAGTGCTCCTTTACGGGAGCAGTACTTC.

Comment on this clone: Other DNA sequences of this sample code for an identical CDR3. This CDR3 is CASSEGHSGNTIYF. DNA for the CDR3: TGTGCCAGCAGTGAAGGGCACTCTGGAAACACCATATATTTT. The V and J genes are TRBV2 and TRBJ1-3; no firm D call. The V gene's germline CDR1 is SNHLY and CDR2 FYNNEI. The CDR3 loop spans 14 amino acids. The V and J ends lost 1 base and 0 bases respectively, with 4 bases between them.

V is TRBV18 and J is TRBJ2-7; TRBD2 is a possible D gene (6 bases). With 2 bases removed from V and 2 bases from J, the gap between germline ends came to 19 bases. The CDR3 is made up of 17 amino acids. CDR1 is KGHSH and CDR2 is LQKENI in the germline V gene. The CDR3 protein is CASSPSKFGTATYEQYF. In DNA form, the CDR3 reads TGTGCCAGCTCACCATCGAAATTTGGGACTGCCACCTACGAGCAGTACTTC.

This chain uses TRBV7-9 with TRBJ1-3; unclear D gene. Germline V gene lookup returns CDR1 SEHNR and CDR2 FQNEAQ (reference sequence). Trimming left V 1 base short and J 4 bases short, with 11 bases between. CDR3 length: 15 amino acids. The CDR3 spells CASSLGAEAGNTIYF. The DNA for the CDR3 is TGTGCCAGCAGCTTAGGTGCCGAGGCGGGAAACACCATATATTTT.

The rearrangement links TRBV5-4 to TRBJ1-6; possibly TRBD1 for D (6 bases). This CDR3 is 16 amino acids long. V shed 4 bases and J shed 0 bases, with 11 bases lying between them. The germline gives CDR1 SGHNT, CDR2 YYREEE (reference sequence). The CDR3 reads CASSREGGSYNSPLHF. The DNA of the CDR3 is TGTGCCAGCAGCCGAGAAGGGGGCTCCTATAATTCACCCCTCCACTTT.

The sample holds one count of this clone. Written as DNA, the CDR3 is TGCGCCAGCAGCCAAGTGCTCGTGACGTCGAACACCGGGGAGCTGTTTTTT. It specifies CASSQVLVTSNTGELFF. The V gene is TRBV4-1, the J gene TRBJ2-2; D gene uncertain. Deletions cut 1 base from V and 0 bases from J, with 12 bases between. The CDR3 consists of 17 residues. CDR1 MGHRA and CDR2 YSYEKL come from the germline V gene.

Comment on this clone: A junction boundary mismatches the germline segment, possibly from a read error. The chain links TRBV4-2 to TRBJ2-2, with a possible D match to TRBD2 (5 bases). CDR1 and CDR2 from the germline V gene are LGHNA and YNFKEQ. This CDR3 has 13 residues. CDR3 in DNA: TGTGCCAGCAGCCAAGAGTACACCGGGGAGCCGTTTTTT. This translates into CASSQEYTGEPFF.

Note on this clone: Other DNA sequences in this sample translate to the same CDR3. The V and J genes are TRBV15 and TRBJ1-6; TRBD1 is a possible D gene (5 bases). V was shortened by 0 bases and J by 10 bases, with 7 bases between the two germline ends. Germline assignment: CDR1 LNHNV and CDR2 YYDKDF (reference sequence). The CDR3 covers 13 residues. The chain's CDR3 is CATSRDPGSPLHF. CDR3 nucleotides: TGTGCCACCAGCAGAGATCCAGGGTCACCCCTCCACTTT.

The chain joins TRBV6-1 to TRBJ2-2, with 9 bases aligning to TRBD2. V lost 3 bases to trimming and J lost 0 bases; unmatched junction nucleotides: 11. The CDR3 has 19 amino acids. From germline, CDR1 is MNHNS and CDR2 SASEGT. CDR3: CASSEIQRGAISNTGELFF. The CDR3 nucleotides read TGTGCCAGCAGTGAGATCCAGCGGGGGGCCATCTCGAACACCGGGGAGCTGTTTTTT.

The chain employs TRBV7-2 and TRBJ2-2, with D perhaps TRBD2 (6 bases). V was trimmed by 6 bases and J by 0 bases, leaving 11 bases between them. Germline V lookup: CDR1 SGHTA, CDR2 FQGNSA. The CDR3 loop spans 15 amino acids. CDR3 region: CASRLGLTNTGELFF. The DNA of the CDR3 is TGTGCCAGCAGATTGGGACTGACGAACACCGGGGAGCTGTTTTTT.

In regard to this clone: The sample contains more than one DNA sequence encoding this CDR3. The CDR3 region is CASSRAGGGTDTQYF. Here the CDR3 DNA reads TGTGCCAGTAGTAGGGCGGGTGGCGGCACAGATACGCAGTATTTT. The genes are TRBV19 and TRBJ2-3; possible D gene TRBD2, 5 bases. The CDR3 is 15 residues long. Germline-derived CDR1 and CDR2 are LNHDA and SQIVND (reference sequence). The ends were cut back, 4 bases at V and 1 base at J, with 12 bases in the middle.

The chain links TRBV6-5 to TRBJ1-2; possible D gene TRBD1, 5 bases. Trimming took 2 bases from V and 4 from J, leaving 8 bases between them. The CDR3 runs to 13 residues. Germline CDR1 MNHEY, CDR2 SVGAGI. The CDR3 region has the DNA TGTGCCAGCAGTTACGAGGGGCCCTATGGCTACACCTTC. It yields the protein CASSYEGPYGYTF.